This record concerns one T cell receptor (beta chain) sequence. Its antigen is as yet unknown. Unmatched junction bases numbered 12, after V lost 10 bases and J lost 6 bases. This CDR3 contains 14 residues. CDR1 SNHLY and CDR2 FYNNEI come from the germline V gene. The sample belongs to a study of cytomegalovirus exposure and HLA in healthy donors. 13 Jbeta primers and 60 Vbeta primers were used for the PCR. Sequenced by immunoSEQ multiplex PCR; TCRdb stores in-frame clones only, minus some. The sample includes under 150,000 clones, 70% to 90% of them seen just once. Study-wide findings and caveats: According to an earlier analysis, most TCR beta V segments yielded productive rearrangements about 90% or about 30% of the time. In a later analysis, donors in an Asian-associated ancestry cluster reportedly had fewer N-insertions in productive TCRs than the cohort mean.

The sequencing input was PBMCs. This sequence originates from a boy younger than 18 in good health and CMV-seronegative. The V call is TRBV2, the J call TRBJ1-2, with 9 bases identical to TRBD1. DNA for the CDR3: TGTGCCATTCCGGGACAGGGTATATTGGATGGCTACACCTTC. This codes for CAIPGQGILDGYTF.